This T cell receptor (beta chain) is from a study of T cell therapy after organ transplantation (dated by TCRdb to between 2017 and 2020). Study-level background: Therapy products were autologous CMV-specific T cells expanded in vitro for 2 weeks with a peptide pool of 30 HLA class I and II CMV epitopes. Patients were given up to 6 doses of T cells at 2-week intervals and were followed for less than 30 weeks after finishing therapy. Of the roughly ten patients, eight were classified as clinical responders and two as nonresponders. Across 2 to 6 intravenous infusions, patients got a median of 1.92 x 10^8 CMV-specific T cells. Long-term post-therapy blood samples were collected 20 to 29 weeks after completion of therapy. An open-label phase I trial of autologous CMV-specific adoptive T cell therapy in solid-organ transplant recipients was the basis for the study, which was a follow-up TRBV repertoire analysis. Of the approximately ten patients, only seven or eight had long-term post-therapy samples available. The full study reports these points: Reconstitution after therapy appeared to involve both transferred clonotypes and endogenous clonotypes that were not detected in the therapy products. Marked pretherapy clonal expansions with minimal repertoire change after therapy were observed in nonresponders. The small number of expansions detected in nonresponders may reflect reduced sample coverage resulting from poor CD8+ T cell yield. The small cohort prevented assessing confounders such as concurrent antirejection and antiviral medications. The fold change in CD8 clonality after therapy was inversely correlated with pretherapy clonality, which suggests that less biased repertoires were more open to remodeling.

Looking up the germline V gene yields CDR1 SGHTS and CDR2 YDEGEE. Including cysteine and phenylalanine, the CDR3 has 15 amino acids. The sequence is cut down to CDR3 DNA, 45 bases in frame from base 1. V is pared back by 1 base and J by 3 bases, with 14 bases lying between the germline termini. TRB CDR3 regions were amplified from genomic DNA with the immunoSEQ two-step, bias-controlled multiplex PCR assay. CDR3 libraries were sequenced on an Illumina NextSeq 500. Under the source paper's analysis protocol: The immunoSEQ Analyzer platform was used for initial alignment and bioinformatics, including bias normalization against synthetic CDR3 analogs. V, D and J gene annotation followed the IMGT database definitions. Additional TRBV analyses were carried out with default settings in VDJtools version 1.1.10 and the R package tcR version 2.2.1.11. For the GLIPH analysis, version 1.0 was run with default settings. In CDR3 sequences with at least 5 reads, significant changes in clonotype frequency were tested by a 2-sided binomial test with Benjamini-Hochberg correction (alpha = 0.01). TCRdb carries this immuneACCESS record with in-frame sequences only. Its versions omit some clonotypes, under half of them owing to an unresolved V gene in the studies checked, with the rest unexplained. D and trimming were read from the DNA, whereas the V and J calls and clone size are those reported in that table. Within this sample are over 20,000 clones, with around 83% of them counted one time only. The ten largest clones capture under 45% of the sample.

Reading the label with the study, this specimen's time point is: 20-29 weeks after completion of therapy. Patients were solid-organ transplant recipients with drug-resistant/recurrent cytomegalovirus. Ten of the trial participants were picked for repertoire analysis depending on whether post-therapy peripheral blood mononuclear cells were available. A BD FACSAria III was used to sort viable CD3+CD8+CD4- lymphocytes from PBMCs. The Qiagen DNeasy Kit was used to extract genomic DNA from the sorted cells. As for this clone: What this receptor recognizes is not known. No much larger clone is present one base from it, and per-base qualities are unavailable.

This receptor was taken from a human patient who had received a solid organ transplant and had CMV disease. Once a transplant has taken place, some T cells may be donor derived. The specimen was CD8+ T cells from blood, collected after autologous CMV-specific T cell therapy. Recombination linked TRBV5-8 to TRBJ2-7; the D segment could be TRBD2, given 5 matching bases. The bases are TGTGCCAGCAGCTTGTGGTTAGAGGGATACTACGAGCAGTACTTC. Translated, this is CASSLWLEGYYEQYF.